This T cell receptor (beta chain) came from a study of shared clonotypes between healthy human individuals. Study conclusions and caveats: When naive CD4 clonotypes were compared across several donors, around 5% were shared. It was the few donors that limited the genetic and exposure-history diversity represented. Rarefaction showed that sequencing of sorted subsets was incomplete (despite large depth).

As regards this clone: Its specificity is unknown.

The assay was immunoSEQ multiplex PCR, and TCRdb's table has in-frame clones only and misses some. The profile covers some 1,100,000 clones, with 75% to 80% appearing a single time and approximately 0.5% taken by the ten largest. The origin of this receptor is a man younger than 35 in good health. Some clones in this sample may be carry-over from other donors' samples. The sequenced material came from memory CD4+ T cells from PBMCs. Subset denoted: CD45RA-negative fraction.

Here the CDR3 reads CSVLGTSESTDTQYF. As DNA, the CDR3 is TGCAGCGTCCTCGGGACTAGCGAGAGCACAGATACGCAGTATTTT. The chain uses TRBV29-1 and TRBJ2-3; TRBD2 aligns across 10 bases. Germline V CDR1 and CDR2: SQVTM, ANQGSEA. The V and J ends lost 6 bases and 0 bases, in that order; junction bases with no gene match: 6. The CDR3 length is 15 residues.